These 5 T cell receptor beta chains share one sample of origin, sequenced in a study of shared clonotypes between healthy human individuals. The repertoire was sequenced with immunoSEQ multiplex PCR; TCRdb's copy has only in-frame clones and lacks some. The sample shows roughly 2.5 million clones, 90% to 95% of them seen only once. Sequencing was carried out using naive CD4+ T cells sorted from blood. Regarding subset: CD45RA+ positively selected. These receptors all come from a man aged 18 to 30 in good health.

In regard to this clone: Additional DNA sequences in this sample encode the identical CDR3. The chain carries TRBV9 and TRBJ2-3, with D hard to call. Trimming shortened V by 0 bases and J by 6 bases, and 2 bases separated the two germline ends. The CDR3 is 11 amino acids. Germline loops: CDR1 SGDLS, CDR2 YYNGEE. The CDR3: CASSVVDTQYF. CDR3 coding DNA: TGTGCCAGCAGCGTAGTGGATACGCAGTATTTT. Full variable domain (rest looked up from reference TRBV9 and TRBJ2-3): DSGVTQTPKHLITATGQRVTLRCSPRSGDLSVYWYQQSLDQGLQFLIQYYNGEERAKGNILERFSAQQFPDLHSELNLSSLELGDSALYFCASSVVDTQYFGPGTRLTVL.

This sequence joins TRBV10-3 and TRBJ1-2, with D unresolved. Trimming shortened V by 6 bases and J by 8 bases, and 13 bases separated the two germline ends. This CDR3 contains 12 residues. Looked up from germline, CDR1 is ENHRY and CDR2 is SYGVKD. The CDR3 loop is CAISTGEGGYTF. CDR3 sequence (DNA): TGTGCCATCAGCACGGGTGAGGGCGGCTACACCTTC.

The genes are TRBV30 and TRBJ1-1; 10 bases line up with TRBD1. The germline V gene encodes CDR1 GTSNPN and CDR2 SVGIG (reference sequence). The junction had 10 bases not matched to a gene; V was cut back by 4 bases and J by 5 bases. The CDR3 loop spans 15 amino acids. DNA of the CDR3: TGTGCCTGGACCCCAGACAGGGGGCGGGATACTGAAGCTTTCTTT. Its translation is CAWTPDRGRDTEAFF.

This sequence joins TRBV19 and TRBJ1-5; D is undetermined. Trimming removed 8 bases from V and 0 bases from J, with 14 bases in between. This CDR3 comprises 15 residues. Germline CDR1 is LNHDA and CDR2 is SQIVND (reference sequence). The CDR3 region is CASSDDLDSNQPQHF. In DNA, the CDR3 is TGTGCCAGTTCCGACGATTTGGATAGCAATCAGCCCCAGCATTTT. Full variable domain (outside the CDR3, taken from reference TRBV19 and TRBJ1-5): DGGITQSPKYLFRKEGQNVTLSCEQNLNHDAMYWYRQDPGQGLRLIYYSQIVNDFQKGDIAEGYSVSREKKESFPLTVTSAQKNPTAFYLCASSDDLDSNQPQHFGDGTRLSIL.

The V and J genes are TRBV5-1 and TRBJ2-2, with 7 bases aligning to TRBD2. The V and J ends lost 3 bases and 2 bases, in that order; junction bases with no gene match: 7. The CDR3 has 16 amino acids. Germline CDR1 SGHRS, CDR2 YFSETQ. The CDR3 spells CASSYQAGTNTGELFF. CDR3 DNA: TGCGCCAGCAGCTACCAAGCGGGAACCAACACCGGGGAGCTGTTTTTT.